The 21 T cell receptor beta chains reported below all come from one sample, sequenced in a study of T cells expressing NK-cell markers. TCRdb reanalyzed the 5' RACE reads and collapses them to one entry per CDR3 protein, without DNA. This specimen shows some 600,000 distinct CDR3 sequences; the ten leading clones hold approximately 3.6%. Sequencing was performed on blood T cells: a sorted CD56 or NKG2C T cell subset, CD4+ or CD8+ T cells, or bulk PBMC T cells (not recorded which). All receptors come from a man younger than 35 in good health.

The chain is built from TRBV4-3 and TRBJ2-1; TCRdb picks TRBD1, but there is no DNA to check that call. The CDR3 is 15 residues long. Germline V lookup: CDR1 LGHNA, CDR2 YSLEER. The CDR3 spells CASSPQRTGGGEQFF.

The CDR3 loop is CASSTGTGQREETQYF. The gene calls are TRBV11-3 and TRBJ2-5; TCRdb calls TRBD1, which cannot be checked without DNA. The germline gives CDR1 SGHNT, CDR2 YENEEA. This CDR3 spans 16 amino acids.

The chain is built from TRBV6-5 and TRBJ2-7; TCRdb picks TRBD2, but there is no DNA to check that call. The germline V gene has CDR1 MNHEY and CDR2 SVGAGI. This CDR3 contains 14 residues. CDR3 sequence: CASSSGLASGEQYF.

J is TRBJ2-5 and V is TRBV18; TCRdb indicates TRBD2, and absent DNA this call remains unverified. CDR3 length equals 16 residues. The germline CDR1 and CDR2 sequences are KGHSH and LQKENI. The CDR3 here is CASSPGEGPLQETQYF.

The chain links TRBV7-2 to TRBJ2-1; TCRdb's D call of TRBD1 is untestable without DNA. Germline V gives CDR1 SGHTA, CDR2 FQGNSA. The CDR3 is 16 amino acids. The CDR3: CASSGIAGDAYNEQFF. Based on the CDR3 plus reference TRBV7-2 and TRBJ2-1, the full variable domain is GAGVSQSPSNKVTEKGKDVELRCDPISGHTALYWYRQSLGQGLEFLIYFQGNSAPDKSGLPSDRFSAERTGGSVSTLTIQRTQQEDSAVYLCASSGIAGDAYNEQFFGPGTRLTVL.

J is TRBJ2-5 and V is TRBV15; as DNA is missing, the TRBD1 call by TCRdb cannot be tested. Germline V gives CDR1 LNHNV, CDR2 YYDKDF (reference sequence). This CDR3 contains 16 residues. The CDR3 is CATSIGTTGGQETQYF.

The CDR3 protein is CSASPGLAGGSSYNEQFF. This chain links TRBV20-1 with TRBJ2-1; lacking DNA, the TRBD2 call made by TCRdb goes unchecked. Germline loops: CDR1 DFQATT, CDR2 SNEGSKA (reference sequence). This CDR3 has 18 amino acids.

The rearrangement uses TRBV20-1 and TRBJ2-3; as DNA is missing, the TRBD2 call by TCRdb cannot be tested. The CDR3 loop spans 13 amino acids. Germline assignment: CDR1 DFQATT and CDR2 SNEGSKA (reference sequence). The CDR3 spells CSATIPPRDTQYF.

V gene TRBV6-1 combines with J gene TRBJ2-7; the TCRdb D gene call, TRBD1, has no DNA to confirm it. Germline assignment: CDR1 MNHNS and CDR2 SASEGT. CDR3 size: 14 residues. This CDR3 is CASTGATKGYEQYF.

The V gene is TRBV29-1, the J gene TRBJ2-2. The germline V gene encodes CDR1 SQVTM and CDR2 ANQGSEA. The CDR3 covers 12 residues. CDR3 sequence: CSVEEVAGELFF.

The CDR3 reads CASMSGVTEAFF. The rearrangement joins TRBV6-6 to TRBJ1-1. This CDR3 is built from 12 residues. Germline V gene lookup returns CDR1 MNHNY and CDR2 SVGAGI (reference sequence).

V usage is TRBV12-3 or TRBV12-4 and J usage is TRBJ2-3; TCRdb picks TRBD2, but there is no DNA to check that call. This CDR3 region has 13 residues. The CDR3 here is CASSATSVDTQYF.

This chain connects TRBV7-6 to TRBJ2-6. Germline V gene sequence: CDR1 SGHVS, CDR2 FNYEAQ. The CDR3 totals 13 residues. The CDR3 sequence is CATADSGANVLTF.

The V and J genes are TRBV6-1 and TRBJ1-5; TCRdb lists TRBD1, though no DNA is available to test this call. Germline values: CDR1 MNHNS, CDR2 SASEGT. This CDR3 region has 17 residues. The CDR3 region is CASSERVGGAQGQPQHF.

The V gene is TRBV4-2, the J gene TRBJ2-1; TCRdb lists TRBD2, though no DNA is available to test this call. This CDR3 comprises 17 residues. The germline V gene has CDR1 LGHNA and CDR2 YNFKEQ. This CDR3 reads CASSQARGLGSGGEQFF.

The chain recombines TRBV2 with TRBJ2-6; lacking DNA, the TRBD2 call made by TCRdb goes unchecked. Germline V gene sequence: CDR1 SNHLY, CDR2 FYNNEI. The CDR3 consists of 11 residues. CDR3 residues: CASSGTPFMTF.

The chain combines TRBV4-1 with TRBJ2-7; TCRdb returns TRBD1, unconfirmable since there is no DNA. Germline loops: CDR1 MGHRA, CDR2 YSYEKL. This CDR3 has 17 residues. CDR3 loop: CASSRVIPGQSLYEQYF.

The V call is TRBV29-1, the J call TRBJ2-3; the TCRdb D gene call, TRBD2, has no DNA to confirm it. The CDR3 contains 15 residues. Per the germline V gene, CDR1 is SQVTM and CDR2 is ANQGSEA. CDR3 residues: CSVPPRTSGTDTQYF.

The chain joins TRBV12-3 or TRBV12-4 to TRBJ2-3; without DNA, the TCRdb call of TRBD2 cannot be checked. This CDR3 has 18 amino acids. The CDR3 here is CASNAGRTSGSRTDTQYF.

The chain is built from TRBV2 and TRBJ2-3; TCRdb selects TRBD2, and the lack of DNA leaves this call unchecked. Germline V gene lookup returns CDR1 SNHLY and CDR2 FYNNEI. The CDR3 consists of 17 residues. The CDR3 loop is CASRDIVLAGNTDTQYF.

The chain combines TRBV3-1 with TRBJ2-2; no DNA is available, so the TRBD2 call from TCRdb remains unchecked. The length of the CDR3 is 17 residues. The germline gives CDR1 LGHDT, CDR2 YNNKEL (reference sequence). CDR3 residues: CASSQDRREGRFGELFF.